These 3 T cell receptor beta chains came from one sample sequenced in a study of T cell repertoires in cytomegalovirus infection. TCRdb independently ran MiXCR on the reads; one entry per CDR3 protein. The table lists hundreds of thousands of distinct CDR3 sequences, 35% of them singletons. The sequenced sample consisted of PBMCs. These TCRs come from a human donor in good health (CMV status not recorded). Some clones in this sample may be carry-over from other donors' samples.

The genes are TRBV7-9 and TRBJ1-3; TRBD1 matches 8 bases. The CDR3 has 16 residues. Germline trimming cut 5 bases from V and 0 bases from J; bases unmatched to any gene: 6. Germline lookup yields CDR1 SEHNR and CDR2 FQNEAQ (reference sequence). Here the CDR3 reads CASSPDRGRSGNTIYF. DNA of the CDR3: TGTGCCAGCAGCCCAGACAGGGGCCGCTCTGGAAACACCATATATTTT.

The genes are TRBV7-3 and TRBJ1-1; TRBD1 is a possible D gene (5 bases). The V gene's germline CDR1 is SGHTA and CDR2 FQGTGA. V was trimmed by 2 bases and J by 9 bases, leaving 7 bases between them. CDR3 size: 11 residues. The CDR3 here is CASSLGAKAFF. CDR3 coding DNA: TGTGCCAGCAGCTTAGGGGCCAAAGCTTTCTTT. Complete variable domain (other parts from reference TRBV7-3 and TRBJ1-1): GAGVSQTPSNKVTEKGKYVELRCDPISGHTALYWYRQSLGQGPEFLIYFQGTGAADDSGLPNDRFFAVRPEGSVSTLKIQRTERGDSAVYLCASSLGAKAFFGQGTRLTVV.

This chain connects TRBV6-6 to TRBJ2-1, with D possibly TRBD2 on 6 matching bases. Germline V CDR1 and CDR2: MNHNY, SVGAGI (reference sequence). Trimming removed 6 bases from V and 12 bases from J, with 18 bases in between. The CDR3 loop spans 13 amino acids. CDR3 bases: TGTGCCAGCAGCAATCCAGGGACTCCTGGGCAGTTCTTC. The encoded protein is CASSNPGTPGQFF.